The 15 T cell receptor beta chains below come from one sample, sequenced in a study of T cells in Graves' hyperthyroidism and ophthalmopathy. TCR beta CDR3 regions were amplified from RNA. TCR CDR3 underwent first-round RT-PCR with the HTBI primer set. TCRdb re-called the multiplex PCR reads through MiXCR, storing one row per CDR3 protein. The sample yields a few hundred thousand distinct CDR3 sequences, approximately 14% seen once. Input material: blood. The receptors shown here come from a woman between 40 and 50 years old with Graves' ophthalmopathy.

This clonotype was picked up many times. The J gene is TRBJ1-1, the V gene TRBV20-1; perhaps TRBD1 as D (5 bases). The germline gives CDR1 DFQATT, CDR2 SNEGSKA (reference sequence). CDR3 length: 12 amino acids. Trimming pared 3 bases from V and 8 bases from J, leaving 13 bases between. The CDR3 region has the DNA TGCAGTGCTAGTGTAACGACAGACGAAGCTTTCTTT. Its protein is CSASVTTDEAFF.

V is TRBV6-5 and J is TRBJ2-1; 12 bases map to TRBD2. The CDR3 is 16 residues long. Trimming cost V 2 bases and J 8 bases; bases outside gene matches: 7. Germline V gene lookup returns CDR1 MNHEY and CDR2 SVGAGI. The CDR3 nucleotides read TGTGCCAGCAGTTACATATCTAGCGGGAGGGTAGATGAGCAGTTCTTC. Encoded protein: CASSYISSGRVDEQFF.

The chain recombines TRBV3-1 with TRBJ1-1, with TRBD1 matching over 7 bases. Looked up from germline, CDR1 is LGHDT and CDR2 is YNNKEL (reference sequence). The CDR3 has 15 residues. Losses at the gene ends were 5 bases for V and 0 bases for J; bases not matched to a gene: 6. The CDR3 bases are TGTGCCAGCAGCTCTAGGGACAGATTGAACACTGAAGCTTTCTTT. Its translation is CASSSRDRLNTEAFF.

This clonotype was seen many times. The chain combines TRBV5-1 with TRBJ2-7; TRBD2 aligns across 15 bases. CDR1 is SGHRS, CDR2 YFSETQ, per germline. The CDR3 loop spans 16 amino acids. V lost 3 bases, J lost 5 bases, and 6 bases stayed unmatched. The CDR3, as DNA: TGCGCCAGCAGCTGGGGACTAGCGGGGGGTCTGGACGAGCAGTACTTC. Translation: CASSWGLAGGLDEQYF. The whole variable domain, filled in from reference TRBV5-1 and TRBJ2-7, reads KAGVTQTPRYLIKTRGQQVTLSCSPISGHRSVSWYQQTPGQGLQFLFEYFSETQRNKGNFPGRFSGRQFSNSRSEMNVSTLELGDSALYLCASSWGLAGGLDEQYFGPGTRLTVT.

This clonotype was counted many times. Sequence at one end of the junction differs from germline and may be a read error. V gene TRBV2 combines with J gene TRBJ2-7, with 9 bases matching TRBD1. Germline CDR1 reads SNHLY; CDR2 reads FYNNEI. This CDR3 region has 19 residues. The CDR3 protein is CASSKAGQGTFQNVYEQYF. The CDR3 DNA reads as TGTGCCAGCAGTAAAGCGGGACAGGGCACGTTCCAGAACGTCTACGAGCAGTACTTC.

The chain couples TRBV20-1 to TRBJ2-3; D gene uncertain. CDR1 DFQATT and CDR2 SNEGSKA come from the germline V gene (reference sequence). The germline V and J ends were trimmed by 7 bases and 0 bases, with 11 bases remaining between them. CDR3 size: 13 residues. The DNA of the CDR3 is TGCAGTGGATTCCGTGCTAGCACAGATACGCAGTATTTT. Encoded protein: CSGFRASTDTQYF.

At least ten counts were recorded for this clonotype. The chain is built from TRBV20-1 and TRBJ2-2, with 10 bases lining up with TRBD2. The CDR3 is made up of 15 amino acids. CDR1 is DFQATT, CDR2 SNEGSKA, per germline (reference sequence). V trimming: 3 bases; J trimming: 3 bases; junction bases outside the gene matches: 4. As DNA, the CDR3 is TGCAGTGCTAGTGAAGCGGGAGGGCACACCGGGGAGCTGTTTTTT. This codes for CSASEAGGHTGELFF.

This clonotype showed up many times. This sequence joins TRBV27 and TRBJ2-3; the D gene is possibly TRBD2 (5 bases). Germline lookup yields CDR1 MNHEY and CDR2 SMNVEV (reference sequence). The CDR3 spans 14 residues. Trimming removed 7 bases at V and 1 base at J, with 12 bases between. CDR3 sequence (DNA): TGTGCCAGCAAATCCCTAGCAGGCACAGATACGCAGTATTTT. Translation: CASKSLAGTDTQYF.

This clonotype was counted many times. CDR3 sequence reads: CSANQRSLTDTQYF. The DNA of the CDR3 is TGCAGTGCTAACCAGCGGAGTCTCACAGATACGCAGTATTTT. The chain uses TRBV20-1 and TRBJ2-3; perhaps TRBD2 as D (5 bases). This CDR3 is 14 amino acids long. Trimming removed 4 bases from V and 2 bases from J, with 13 bases in between. The V gene's germline CDR1 is DFQATT and CDR2 SNEGSKA (reference sequence).

At least ten counts were recorded for this clonotype. The gene calls are TRBV27 and TRBJ2-3; TRBD2 might be the D (7 bases). Deletions cut 8 bases from V and 7 bases from J, with 25 bases between. The CDR3 spans 16 residues. Germline V gene data show CDR1 as MNHEY and CDR2 as SMNVEV (reference sequence). The CDR3: CASFPQERGGSNTQYF. CDR3 sequence (DNA): TGTGCCAGCTTCCCCCAGGAGAGGGGGGGTTCTAATACGCAGTATTTT.

Many counts were recorded for this clonotype. J is TRBJ2-3 and V is TRBV11-2; unclear D gene. The CDR3 sequence is 15 residues long. V shed 6 bases and J shed 3 bases, with 16 bases lying between them. Germline CDR1 and CDR2: SGHAT and FQNNGV. CDR3 coding DNA: TGTGCCAGCAGTTACCGCGGAGATATTACAGATACGCAGTATTTT. It codes for CASSYRGDITDTQYF.

The rearrangement joins TRBV4-1 to TRBJ2-3, with TRBD2 matching over 7 bases. The CDR3 contains 16 residues. J was trimmed by 2 bases and V by 1 base; bases with no gene match: 6. The germline CDR1 and CDR2 sequences are MGHRA and YSYEKL. The CDR3 region has the DNA TGCGCCAGCAGCCAAGGGACTAGTTTAGTCACAGATACGCAGTATTTT. Amino acids: CASSQGTSLVTDTQYF.

This clonotype was observed many times. The CDR3 DNA sequence: TGTGCCAGCACCGAGGGACTAGCGGGCTCCTACGAGCAGTACTTC. Protein sequence: CASTEGLAGSYEQYF. This sequence joins TRBV28 and TRBJ2-7; 12 bases are a match to TRBD2. Looked up from germline, CDR1 is MDHEN and CDR2 is SYDVKM. With V trimmed by 7 bases and J by 0 bases, 4 bases remained unmatched. This CDR3 contains 15 residues.

This clonotype was seen ten or more times. The gene calls are TRBV28 and TRBJ1-1; D unclear. Trimming took 3 bases from V and 5 from J, leaving 16 bases between them. CDR1 and CDR2 (germline): MDHEN, SYDVKM. The CDR3 contains 15 residues. The DNA of the CDR3 is TGTGCCAGCAGTTTGGCAGGTTCAGGTGGGACTGAAGCTTTCTTT. It encodes CASSLAGSGGTEAFF.

This clonotype has ten or more counts. CDR3 in amino acids: CASKTGDGQGDEQYF. CDR3 DNA: TGTGCCAGCAAGACGGGTGATGGGCAGGGGGACGAGCAGTACTTC. The chain joins TRBV2 to TRBJ2-7, with 7 bases identical to TRBD1. V shed 7 bases, J shed 5 bases, and the junction held 14 bases outside the gene matches. CDR1 is SNHLY, CDR2 FYNNEI, per germline. The CDR3 sequence is 15 residues long.